This is a list of T cell receptor beta chains from one sample in a study of cytomegalovirus exposure and HLA in healthy donors. The data were produced by immunoSEQ multiplex PCR, yet TCRdb's version contains in-frame clones alone and is incomplete. The table shows 100,000 or so clones, with 70% to 80% occurring only once. The material sequenced was PBMCs. The receptors derive from a female donor in good health and CMV-seropositive. The CDR3 runs from the conserved cysteine through the conserved F or W.

CDR3aa: CASSLDGSNEQFF
v_gene: TRBV5-4
j_gene: TRBJ2-1

CDR3aa: CASSPQGTTNEKLFF
v_gene: TRBV28
j_gene: TRBJ1-4

CDR3aa: CASSFTSGGVTDTQYF
v_gene: TRBV27
j_gene: TRBJ2-3

CDR3aa: CASSLAATSGGRQETQYF
v_gene: TRBV7-9
j_gene: TRBJ2-5

CDR3aa: CASSFLGAGDRTSYEQYF
v_gene: TRBV7-9
j_gene: TRBJ2-7

CDR3aa: CASANRGGGGSDTEAFF
v_gene: TRBV18
j_gene: TRBJ1-1

CDR3aa: CASSAGQGLGSYNSPLHF
v_gene: TRBV7-9
j_gene: TRBJ1-6

CDR3aa: CASSDRGQESPLHF
v_gene: TRBV19
j_gene: TRBJ1-6

CDR3aa: CASSQDRKRGAPGQYF
v_gene: TRBV4-3
j_gene: TRBJ2-5

CDR3aa: CASSQEGQGAYEQYF
v_gene: TRBV4-2
j_gene: TRBJ2-7

CDR3aa: CASSISGSYQETQYF
v_gene: TRBV19
j_gene: TRBJ2-5

CDR3aa: CASSTQGGGNTEAFF
v_gene: TRBV5-1
j_gene: TRBJ1-1

CDR3aa: CASSSRTGTDTQYF
v_gene: TRBV4-3
j_gene: TRBJ2-3

CDR3aa: CSVEAGRINEQFF
v_gene: TRBV29-1
j_gene: TRBJ2-1

CDR3aa: CASSLDWWQREGPTDTQYF
v_gene: TRBV7-2
j_gene: TRBJ2-3

CDR3aa: CASSLDRGGEKLFF
v_gene: TRBV5-1
j_gene: TRBJ1-4

CDR3aa: CASSLAGGQGRNTIYF
v_gene: TRBV11-2
j_gene: TRBJ1-3

CDR3aa: CASSPGVSGGDSQYF
v_gene: TRBV4-1
j_gene: TRBJ2-4

CDR3aa: CASSFGRSYEQYF
v_gene: TRBV6-5
j_gene: TRBJ2-7

CDR3aa: CASSRGLDQPQHF
v_gene: TRBV18
j_gene: TRBJ1-5

CDR3aa: CASSSQGGNTEAFF
v_gene: TRBV7-2
j_gene: TRBJ1-1

CDR3aa: CASSDGGAGTGELFF
v_gene: TRBV25-1
j_gene: TRBJ2-2

CDR3aa: CAISPGQGARWETQYF
v_gene: TRBV10-3
j_gene: TRBJ2-5

CDR3aa: CASSPKNTGELFF
v_gene: TRBV5-1
j_gene: TRBJ2-2

CDR3aa: CASSQPTPRGLSTDTQYF
v_gene: TRBV4-1
j_gene: TRBJ2-3

CDR3aa: CASRDRAYYGYTF
v_gene: TRBV5-1
j_gene: TRBJ1-2

CDR3aa: CASSLDSGLADANTGELFF
v_gene: TRBV7-9
j_gene: TRBJ2-2

CDR3aa: CASSEPRSTGVLFF
v_gene: TRBV10-2
j_gene: TRBJ2-2

CDR3aa: CASSQGQGNEQFF
v_gene: TRBV4-2
j_gene: TRBJ2-1

CDR3aa: CTAVSGEQFF
v_gene: TRBV20-1
j_gene: TRBJ2-1

CDR3aa: CASSDGASGNTIYF
v_gene: TRBV6-1
j_gene: TRBJ1-3

CDR3aa: CASSSLQGIAKNSQYF
v_gene: TRBV5-4
j_gene: TRBJ2-4

CDR3aa: CASSAGTGREKLFF
v_gene: TRBV7-9
j_gene: TRBJ1-4

CDR3aa: CASSYGTGVSYEQYF
v_gene: TRBV19
j_gene: TRBJ2-7

CDR3aa: CASSPRTSGEPNEQFF
v_gene: TRBV7-9
j_gene: TRBJ2-1

CDR3aa: CAWGEYRGGELFF
v_gene: TRBV30
j_gene: TRBJ2-2

CDR3aa: CASSEPTASLANYGYTF
v_gene: TRBV2
j_gene: TRBJ1-2

CDR3aa: CASSYSAVTDTQYF
v_gene: TRBV6-6
j_gene: TRBJ2-3

CDR3aa: CAWRGPGSSPLHF
v_gene: TRBV30
j_gene: TRBJ1-6

CDR3aa: CASRPGQWNLETQYF
v_gene: TRBV19
j_gene: TRBJ2-5

CDR3aa: CASSTQAGPTGELFF
v_gene: TRBV25-1
j_gene: TRBJ2-2

CDR3aa: CASSTGVSSYEQYF
v_gene: TRBV19
j_gene: TRBJ2-7

CDR3aa: CASSQDPLGSGAYNEQFF
v_gene: TRBV4-2
j_gene: TRBJ2-1